This T cell receptor beta chain was sequenced in a study of blood T cell repertoires in COVID-19. In the study overall: Samples taken during acute and convalescent COVID-19 were collected in the United States, Italy and Spain. T cells, B-cell-depleted T cells, or PBMCs supplied cDNA or gDNA.

V shed 2 bases, J shed 9 bases, and the junction held 6 bases outside the gene matches. This CDR3 spans 15 amino acids. The germline CDR1 and CDR2 sequences are MNHEY and SMNVEV (reference sequence). In the authors' methods: Quantification of nucleated cells was approximated via reference gene primer amplification. Profiled with immunoSEQ multiplex PCR; TCRdb holds only in-frame clones, not every one. That table gives V, J and clone size, and the DNA gave D and trimming. The table lists 140,000 or so clones, over 80% of them singletons. The chain joins TRBV27 to TRBJ1-6; 8 bases match TRBD1. Material for sequencing was peripheral blood. The TCR was taken from a woman aged 45 to 65 with acute or convalescent COVID-19. The CDR3 nucleotides are TGTGCCAGCAGTTTAGCAGGGGGCTCTGGTTCACCCCTCCACTTT. This encodes CASSLAGGSGSPLHF.